Listed here is a single T cell receptor beta chain. The sample is drawn from a study of blood T cell repertoires in COVID-19. This CDR3 has 16 residues. In the original workflow: Cell counts per sample came from amplifying reference gene primers. Profiling relied on immunoSEQ multiplex PCR, and the TCRdb table lists in-frame clones only, not all of them. V and J calls and clone size are given by that table; D and trimming were obtained from the DNA. The sample yields some 50,000 clones, just over 85% seen once. This chain connects TRBV21-1 to TRBJ1-3; the table's TRBD1 call for D was not verified on the DNA. TRBV21-1 is listed as a pseudogene. The sequence was collected from a human donor in a cohort sampled during active COVID-19. Material for sequencing was peripheral blood. DNA of the CDR3: TGTGCCAGCAGCAAAGGTCAGGGTAGCTCTGGAAACACCATATATTTT. This translates into CASSKGQGSSGNTIYF.